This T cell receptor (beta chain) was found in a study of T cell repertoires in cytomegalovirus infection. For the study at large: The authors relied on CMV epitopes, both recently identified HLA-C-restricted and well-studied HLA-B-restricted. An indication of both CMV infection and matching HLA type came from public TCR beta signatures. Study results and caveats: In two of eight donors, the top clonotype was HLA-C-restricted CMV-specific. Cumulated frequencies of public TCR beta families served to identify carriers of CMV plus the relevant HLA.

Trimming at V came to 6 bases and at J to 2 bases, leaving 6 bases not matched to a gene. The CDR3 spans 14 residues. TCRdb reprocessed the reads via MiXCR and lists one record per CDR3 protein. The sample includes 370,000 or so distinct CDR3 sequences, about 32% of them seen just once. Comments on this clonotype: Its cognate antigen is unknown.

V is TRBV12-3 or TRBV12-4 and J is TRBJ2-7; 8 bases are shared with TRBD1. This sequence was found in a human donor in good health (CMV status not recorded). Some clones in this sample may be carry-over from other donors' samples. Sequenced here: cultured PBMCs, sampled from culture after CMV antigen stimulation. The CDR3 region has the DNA TGTGCCAGCAGCAAGAGGACAGGGACCTACGAGCAGTACTTC. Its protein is CASSKRTGTYEQYF.